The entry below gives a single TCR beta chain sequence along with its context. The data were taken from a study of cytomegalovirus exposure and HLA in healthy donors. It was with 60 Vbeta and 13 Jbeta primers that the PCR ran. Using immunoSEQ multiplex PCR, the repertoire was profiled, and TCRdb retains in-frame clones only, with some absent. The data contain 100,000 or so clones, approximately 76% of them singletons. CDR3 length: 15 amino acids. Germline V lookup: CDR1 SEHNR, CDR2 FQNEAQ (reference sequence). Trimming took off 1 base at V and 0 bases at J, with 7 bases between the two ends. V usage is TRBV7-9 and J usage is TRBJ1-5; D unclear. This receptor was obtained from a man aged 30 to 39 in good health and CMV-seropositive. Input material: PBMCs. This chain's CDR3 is CASSLGELSNQPQHF. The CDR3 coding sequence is TGTGCCAGCAGCTTAGGCGAGCTTAGCAATCAGCCCCAGCATTTT.